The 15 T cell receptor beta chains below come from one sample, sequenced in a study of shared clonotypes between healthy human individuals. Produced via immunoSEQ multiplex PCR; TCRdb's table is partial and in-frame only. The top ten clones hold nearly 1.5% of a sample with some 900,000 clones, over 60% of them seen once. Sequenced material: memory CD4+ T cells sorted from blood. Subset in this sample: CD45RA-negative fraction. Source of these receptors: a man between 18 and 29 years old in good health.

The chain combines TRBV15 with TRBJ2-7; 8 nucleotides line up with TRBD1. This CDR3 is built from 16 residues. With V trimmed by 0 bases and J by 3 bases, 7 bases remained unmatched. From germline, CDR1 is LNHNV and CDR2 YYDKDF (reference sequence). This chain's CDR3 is CATSREGRGTGYEQYF. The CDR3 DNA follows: TGTGCCACCAGCAGAGAGGGACGAGGGACAGGCTACGAGCAGTACTTC.

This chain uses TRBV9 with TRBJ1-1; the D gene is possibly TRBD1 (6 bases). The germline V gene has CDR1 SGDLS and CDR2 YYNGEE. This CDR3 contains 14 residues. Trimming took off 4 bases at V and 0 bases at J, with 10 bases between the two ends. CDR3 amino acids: CASSSGHLNTEAFF. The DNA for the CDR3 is TGTGCCAGCAGCTCGGGACATTTGAACACTGAAGCTTTCTTT.

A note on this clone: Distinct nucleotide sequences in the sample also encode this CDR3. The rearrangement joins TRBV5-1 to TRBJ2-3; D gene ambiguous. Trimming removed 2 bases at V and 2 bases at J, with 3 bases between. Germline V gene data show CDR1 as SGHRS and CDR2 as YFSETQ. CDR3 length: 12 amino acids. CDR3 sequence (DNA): TGCGCCAGCAGCTTTAACACAGATACGCAGTATTTT. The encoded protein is CASSFNTDTQYF.

CDR3 region: CAWSVRASGRETQYF. The CDR3, as DNA: TGTGCCTGGAGTGTACGGGCTAGCGGGAGAGAGACCCAGTACTTC. The J gene is TRBJ2-5, the V gene TRBV30, with 10 bases fitting TRBD2. CDR1 and CDR2 (germline): GTSNPN, SVGIG (reference sequence). V shed 0 bases and J 4 bases; nucleotides not matched to a gene: 5. The length of the CDR3 is 15 residues.

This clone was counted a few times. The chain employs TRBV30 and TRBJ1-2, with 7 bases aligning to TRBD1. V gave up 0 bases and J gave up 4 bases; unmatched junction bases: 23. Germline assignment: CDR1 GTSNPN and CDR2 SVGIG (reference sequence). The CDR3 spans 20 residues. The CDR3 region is CAWSVLGGQFTPDLPYGYTF. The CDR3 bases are TGTGCCTGGAGTGTACTAGGGGGACAGTTTACCCCCGATTTGCCCTATGGCTACACCTTC.

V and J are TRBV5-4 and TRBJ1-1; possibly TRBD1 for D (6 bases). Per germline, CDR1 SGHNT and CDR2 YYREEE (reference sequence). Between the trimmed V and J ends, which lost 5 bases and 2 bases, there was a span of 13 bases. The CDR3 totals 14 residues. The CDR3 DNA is TGTGCCAGCAGGGCAGGGGCCCAAAACACTGAAGCTTTCTTT. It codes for CASRAGAQNTEAFF.

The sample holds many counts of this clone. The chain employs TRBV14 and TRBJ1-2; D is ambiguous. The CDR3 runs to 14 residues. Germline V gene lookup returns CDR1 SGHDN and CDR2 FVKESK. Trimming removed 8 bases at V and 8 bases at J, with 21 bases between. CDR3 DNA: TGTGCCAGCCGAAATACCGGGTCTACGGGAGGCTACACCTTC. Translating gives CASRNTGSTGGYTF.

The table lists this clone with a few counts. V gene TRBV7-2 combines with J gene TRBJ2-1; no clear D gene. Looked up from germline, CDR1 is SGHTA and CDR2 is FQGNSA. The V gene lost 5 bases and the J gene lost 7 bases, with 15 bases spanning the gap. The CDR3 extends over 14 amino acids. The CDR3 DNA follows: TGTGCCAGCAGCGGGCAGGCCAACGTTAATGAGCAGTTCTTC. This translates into CASSGQANVNEQFF.

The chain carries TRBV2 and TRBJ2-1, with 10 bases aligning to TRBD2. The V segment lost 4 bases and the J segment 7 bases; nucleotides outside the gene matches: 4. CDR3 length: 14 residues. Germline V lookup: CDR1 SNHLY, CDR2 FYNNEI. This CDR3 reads CASSVLAGGNEQFF. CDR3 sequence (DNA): TGTGCCAGCAGTGTGTTAGCGGGAGGAAATGAGCAGTTCTTC.

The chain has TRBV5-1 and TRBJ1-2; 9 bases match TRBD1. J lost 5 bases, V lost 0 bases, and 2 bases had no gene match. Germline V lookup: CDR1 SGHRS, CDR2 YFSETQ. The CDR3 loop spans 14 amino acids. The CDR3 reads CASSLGGQGYGYTF. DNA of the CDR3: TGCGCCAGCAGCTTGGGGGGACAGGGATATGGCTACACCTTC.

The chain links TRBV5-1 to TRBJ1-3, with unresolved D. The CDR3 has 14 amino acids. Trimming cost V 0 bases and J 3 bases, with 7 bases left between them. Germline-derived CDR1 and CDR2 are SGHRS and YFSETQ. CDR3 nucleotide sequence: TGCGCCAGCAGCTTGGGAAGGCGTGGAAACACCATATATTTT. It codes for CASSLGRRGNTIYF.

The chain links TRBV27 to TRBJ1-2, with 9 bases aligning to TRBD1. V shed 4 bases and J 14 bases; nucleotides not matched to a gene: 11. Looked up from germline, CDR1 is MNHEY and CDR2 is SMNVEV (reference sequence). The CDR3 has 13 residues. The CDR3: CASSSWGQGLETF. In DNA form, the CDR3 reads TGTGCCAGCAGTTCATGGGGACAGGGTCTCGAGACCTTC.

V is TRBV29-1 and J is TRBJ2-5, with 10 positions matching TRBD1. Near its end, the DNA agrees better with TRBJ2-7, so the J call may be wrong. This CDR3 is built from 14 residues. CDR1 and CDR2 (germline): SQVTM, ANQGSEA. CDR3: CSVGGGTGVVEQYF. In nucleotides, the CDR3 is TGCAGCGTTGGCGGCGGGACAGGGGTGGTCGAGCAGTACTTC.

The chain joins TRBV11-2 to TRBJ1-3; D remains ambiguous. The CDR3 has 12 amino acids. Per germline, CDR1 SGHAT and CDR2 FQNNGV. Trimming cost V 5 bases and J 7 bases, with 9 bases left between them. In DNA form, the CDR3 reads TGTGCCAGCAGCCTCCCAGCTAACACCATATATTTT. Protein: CASSLPANTIYF.

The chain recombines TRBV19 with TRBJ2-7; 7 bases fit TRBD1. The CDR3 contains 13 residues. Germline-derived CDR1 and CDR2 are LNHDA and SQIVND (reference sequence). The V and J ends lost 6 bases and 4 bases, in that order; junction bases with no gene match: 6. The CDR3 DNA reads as TGTGCCAGTAGCGGGACAGAGGATTACGAGCAGTACTTC. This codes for CASSGTEDYEQYF.